The entry that follows covers one T cell receptor beta chain sequence. Its antigen remains unknown. Germline lookup yields CDR1 MDHEN and CDR2 SYDVKM. The CDR3 sequence is 17 residues long. CD45RO-CCR7+CD27+CD95- cells counted as naive CD8+ T cells. It was by 5' RACE with UMI labels that the TRB cDNA libraries were prepared. TCRdb reprocessed the 5' RACE reads and keeps a single row for each CDR3 protein, giving no DNA. The specimen's table records roughly 110,000 distinct CDR3 sequences. These data belong to a study of CXCR3-negative and CXCR3-positive naive CD8 T cells. The study's findings and limits: CXCR3-positive naive cells carried more hydrophobic TRB CDR3s than CXCR3-negative ones. Researchers reported similar TRBV-TRBJ usage in naive CXCR3-negative and CXCR3-positive cells, though memory differed.

The specimen sequenced was naive CXCR3+ CD8+ T cells from blood. Specified subset: CD45RO-CCR7+CD27+CD95- naive CD8+ T cells expressing CXCR3 (TNR3+). The source is a human donor in good health. Some clones in this sample may be carry-over from other donors' samples. The chain has TRBV28 and TRBJ1-1; the D gene TCRdb calls, TRBD1, cannot be checked with no DNA. The CDR3 is CASRYPGVEGGLDEAFF. The full variable domain, in which reference TRBV28 and TRBJ1-1 provide the parts outside the CDR3, is DVKVTQSSRYLVKRTGEKVFLECVQDMDHENMFWYRQDPGLGLRLIYFSYDVKMKEKGDIPEGYSVSREKKERFSLILESASTNQTSMYLCASRYPGVEGGLDEAFFGQGTRLTVV.